This TCR beta chain was obtained from a study of CD8+CD57+ T cells in acquired aplastic anemia. The patients chosen for sequencing had shown expansion of CD8+CD57+ cells (detected by flow cytometry). Every one of the patients had aplastic anemia (severe, acquired). This clonotype was seen repeatedly, ten times or more. Its antigen is currently unknown. The study, taken as a whole, reports: Patients shared some 29 CD8+ CDR3 sequences with controls. CD8+ Simpson's diversity showed no significant patient-control difference.

Germline CDR1 reads SGHTS; CDR2 reads YDEGEE. CDR3 length: 13 amino acids. V was trimmed by 0 bases and J by 5 bases, leaving 5 bases between them. Genomic DNA, the template, was used for profiling of the TCR beta VDJ and CDR3. TCRdb re-derived calls from the reads in MiXCR, one entry per CDR3 protein. The repertoire holds 95,000 to 150,000 distinct CDR3 sequences, with almost 40% as singletons. The TCR originated in a human donor with aplastic anemia. Sequenced material: sorted CD4+, CD8+, or CD8+CD57+ T cells (not recorded which) from PBMCs. The chain employs TRBV5-8 and TRBJ1-4; D ambiguous. CDR3 protein: CASSLAGNEKLFF. The CDR3, as DNA: TGTGCCAGCAGCTTGGCCGGGAATGAAAAACTGTTTTTT.